This TCR beta chain was sequenced during a study of neurological immune-mediated disorders. Study findings and constraints: None of the CDR3 amino acid sequences of expanded clones were shared across subjects, and this suggested private repertoires in all groups. HTLV-1-associated myelopathy showed the most TCR clonal expansion; multiple sclerosis the least, below healthy controls.

V was pared by 1 base and J by 8 bases, with 17 bases between. Germline CDR1 MDHEN, CDR2 SYDVKM. The CDR3 runs to 15 residues. This clonotype has ten or more counts. Its target is not known. A single run covered 15-18 subjects with over 170 million TCR-beta sequences. One entry per CDR3 protein, called by TCRdb with MiXCR from the 5' RACE reads. The table includes tens of thousands of distinct CDR3 sequences, under 13% detected once. For the unsorted libraries, 2 million PBMCs stored at -80 C served as input. The receptor's source is a middle-aged man in good health. The specimen sequenced was PBMCs. The chain carries TRBV28 and TRBJ1-1; D perhaps matches TRBD1 (6 bases). The CDR3 region is CASSLFYRDISEAFF. CDR3 nucleotides: TGTGCCAGCAGTTTATTCTATCGGGACATCTCGGAAGCTTTCTTT.